These 18 T cell receptor beta chains were all obtained from the same sample, sequenced in a study of blood T cell repertoires in COVID-19. Clones were sequenced by immunoSEQ multiplex PCR, and TCRdb holds only the in-frame ones, with some missing. The sample lists roughly 40,000 clones; roughly 76% were seen once. Sequenced sample: peripheral blood. These receptors all stem from a man aged 65-85 years with active or convalescent COVID-19.

The rearrangement joins TRBV9 to TRBJ2-5; 9 nucleotides match TRBD1. This CDR3 is built from 16 residues. J gave up 5 bases and V 4 bases, and 12 bases lay outside the gene matches. The germline gives CDR1 SGDLS, CDR2 YYNGEE. CDR3 in amino acids: CASSPTGTGIIETQYF. As DNA, the CDR3 is TGTGCCAGCAGCCCTACCGGGACAGGGATAATTGAGACCCAGTACTTC.

The CDR3 coding sequence is TGCAGCGTTGAAGATTCGGGACAGGGGACTGAAGCTTTCTTT. This translates into CSVEDSGQGTEAFF. This rearrangement joins TRBV29-1 to TRBJ1-1, with 10 bases identical to TRBD1. Germline V gene data show CDR1 as SQVTM and CDR2 as ANQGSEA. This CDR3 spans 14 amino acids. V shed 0 bases and J 5 bases; nucleotides not matched to a gene: 3. Full variable domain (rest looked up from reference TRBV29-1 and TRBJ1-1): SAVISQKPSRDICQRGTSLTIQCQVDSQVTMMFWYRQQPGQSLTLIATANQGSEATYESGFVIDKFPISRPNLTFSTLTVSNMSPEDSSIYLCSVEDSGQGTEAFFGQGTRLTVV.

J is TRBJ1-2 and V is TRBV7-9; unclear D gene. The CDR3 totals 13 residues. The ends were cut back, 5 bases at V and 8 bases at J, with 15 bases in the middle. CDR1 is SEHNR, CDR2 FQNEAQ, per germline (reference sequence). CDR3 bases: TGTGCCAGCAGCCACCCATCGACTCGAGGCTACACCTTC. Residues: CASSHPSTRGYTF.

This clone has just a few counts. The gene calls are TRBV5-8 and TRBJ1-5; D is perhaps TRBD1 (5 bases). The CDR3 covers 15 residues. V lost 4 bases and J 5 bases, leaving 16 bases between the germline ends. Per the germline V gene, CDR1 is SGHTS and CDR2 is YDEGEE. The CDR3 loop is CASSKHRGSHQPQHF. The CDR3 region has the DNA TGTGCCAGCAGCAAACACCGGGGGTCCCATCAGCCCCAGCATTTT. The variable domain in full, completed from reference TRBV5-8 and TRBJ1-5, reads EAGVTQSPTHLIKTRGQQATLRCSPISGHTSVYWYQQALGLGLQFLLWYDEGEERNRGNFPPRFSGRQFPNYSSELNVNALELEDSALYLCASSKHRGSHQPQHFGDGTRLSIL.

The chain carries TRBV4-1 and TRBJ1-1, with 9 bases aligning to TRBD1. Germline V gene data show CDR1 as MGHRA and CDR2 as YSYEKL. The CDR3 is made up of 14 amino acids. V gave up 4 bases and J gave up 4 bases; unmatched junction bases: 4. The CDR3 DNA reads TGCGCCAGCAGCCGAGCGGACAGGGGCACTGAAGCTTTCTTT. This codes for CASSRADRGTEAFF.

V usage is TRBV7-9 and J usage is TRBJ2-1; 9 positions agree with TRBD2. CDR1 and CDR2 (germline): SEHNR, FQNEAQ (reference sequence). The CDR3 is 15 residues long. Trimming at V came to 1 base and at J to 5 bases, leaving 3 bases not matched to a gene. CDR3 sequence (DNA): TGTGCCAGCAGCTTAGGGCTAGCGGGGAACAATGAGCAGTTCTTC. Translating gives CASSLGLAGNNEQFF.

This chain joins TRBV6-1 and TRBJ1-2; no firm D call. CDR3 size: 14 residues. Trimming left V 3 bases short and J 4 bases short, with 12 bases between. Per germline, CDR1 MNHNS and CDR2 SASEGT. The CDR3 nucleotides read TGTGCCAGCAGTGAGCGGGTTTCAATCTATGGCTACACCTTC. This gives the protein CASSERVSIYGYTF.

The rearrangement joins TRBV5-1 to TRBJ1-4; TRBD1 matches at 8 bases. The CDR3 has 15 amino acids. V lost 4 bases to trimming and J lost 7 bases; unmatched junction nucleotides: 9. Germline assignment: CDR1 SGHRS and CDR2 YFSETQ. CDR3 nucleotide sequence: TGCGCCAGCAGCCTACAGGGGGAATCCGTTGAAAAACTGTTTTTT. This encodes CASSLQGESVEKLFF.

J is TRBJ1-1 and V is TRBV7-8; D possibly corresponds to TRBD1 (6 bases). This CDR3 has 17 residues. Trimming pared 6 bases from V and 3 bases from J, leaving 23 bases between. The V gene's germline CDR1 is SGHVS and CDR2 FQNEAQ. CDR3 DNA: TGTGCCAGCAGTTCTTTTTTGGGACAAATGAGGGACACTGAAGCTTTCTTT. Translating it yields CASSSFLGQMRDTEAFF.

This clone was counted a single time. This chain connects TRBV10-3 to TRBJ1-4; 8 nucleotides line up with TRBD1. Germline V lookup: CDR1 ENHRY, CDR2 SYGVKD. With 2 bases clipped from V and 6 bases from J, the junction kept 5 bases outside the gene matches. This CDR3 region has 15 residues. CDR3 in DNA: TGTGCCATCAGTGAGCCGGGACAGGCCCATGAAAAACTGTTTTTT. This encodes CAISEPGQAHEKLFF.

This rearrangement joins TRBV5-1 to TRBJ1-2; D is ambiguous. The V gene lost 0 bases and the J gene lost 2 bases, with 5 bases spanning the gap. CDR1 SGHRS and CDR2 YFSETQ come from the germline V gene. The CDR3 extends over 13 amino acids. CDR3 residues: CASSLDGNYGYTF. The CDR3 region has the DNA TGCGCCAGCAGCTTGGACGGGAACTATGGCTACACCTTC.

The chain couples TRBV19 to TRBJ2-6, with 7 bases that match TRBD2. The germline CDR1 and CDR2 sequences are LNHDA and SQIVND (reference sequence). There are 14 residues in the CDR3. V was clipped by 8 bases and J by 3 bases; unmatched bases: 4. This CDR3 is CASRGEGGANVLTF. CDR3 DNA sequence: TGTGCCAGTCGGGGGGAAGGTGGGGCCAACGTCCTGACTTTC. Supplemented by reference TRBV19 and TRBJ2-6, the full variable domain reads DGGITQSPKYLFRKEGQNVTLSCEQNLNHDAMYWYRQDPGQGLRLIYYSQIVNDFQKGDIAEGYSVSREKKESFPLTVTSAQKNPTAFYLCASRGEGGANVLTFGAGSRLTVL.

This chain connects TRBV10-3 to TRBJ2-5, with D unclear. The CDR3 length is 12 residues. The germline V gene encodes CDR1 ENHRY and CDR2 SYGVKD. V was pared by 0 bases and J by 5 bases, with 4 bases between. CDR3 region: CAISESRETQYF. Here the CDR3 DNA reads TGTGCCATCAGTGAGTCGAGGGAGACCCAGTACTTC.

This clone came up a few times. The chain couples TRBV6-5 to TRBJ1-2; tentative D call: TRBD1 (6 bases). This CDR3 is 13 amino acids long. V lost 6 bases, J lost 10 bases, and 18 bases lay in between. Germline V lookup: CDR1 MNHEY, CDR2 SVGAGI. As DNA, the CDR3 is TGTGCCAGCAGAGTGGACAGAACCCTATCCTACACCTTC. This encodes CASRVDRTLSYTF.

The CDR3 protein is CSVGQGEYGYTF. In DNA form, the CDR3 reads TGCAGCGTTGGACAGGGGGAGTATGGCTACACCTTC. This chain joins TRBV29-1 and TRBJ1-2; 9 nucleotides line up with TRBD1. After removal of 4 bases from V and 5 bases from J, the junction contained 2 bases not matched to a gene. The V gene's germline CDR1 is SQVTM and CDR2 ANQGSEA. This CDR3 contains 12 residues.

This rearrangement joins TRBV9 to TRBJ2-3; D gene ambiguous. Germline V CDR1 and CDR2: SGDLS, YYNGEE. CDR3 size: 16 residues. V gave up 0 bases and J gave up 2 bases, with 13 bases separating them. This CDR3 is CASSVGGRDSTDTQYF. CDR3 nucleotide sequence: TGTGCCAGCAGCGTAGGAGGTAGAGACTCCACAGATACGCAGTATTTT.

This clone has only a few counts. The chain joins TRBV4-1 to TRBJ1-6, with 9 bases matching TRBD1. Germline loops: CDR1 MGHRA, CDR2 YSYEKL. The V gene end was trimmed by 3 bases and the J gene end by 8 bases; junction bases not matched to a gene: 11. The CDR3 covers 17 residues. Written as DNA, the CDR3 is TGCGCCAGCAGCCAGGTCCCGGGACAGGGTTTGGATTCACCCCTCCACTTT. Translating it yields CASSQVPGQGLDSPLHF.

The chain employs TRBV12-3 or TRBV12-4 and TRBJ1-5; D gene unclear. This CDR3 is 13 amino acids long. Trimming removed 8 bases from V and 0 bases from J, with 8 bases in between. The CDR3 reads CASSGSSNQPQHF. The CDR3 nucleotides read TGTGCCAGCTCGGGGAGTAGCAATCAGCCCCAGCATTTT.